This TCR beta chain was captured by sequencing in a study of monozygotic twins with cystic fibrosis. Study-wide background: With around 14 PCR cycles, barcoded libraries came from roughly 2.9 micrograms of fragmented DNA. Study conclusions and caveats: J usage was most co-twin-similar in 8 of 16 pairs, V in 13. The repertoire was suggested to be naive-dominated, clonality median roughly 0.0091.

This CDR3 has 14 residues. Unmatched junction bases numbered 1, after V lost 0 bases and J lost 8 bases. Germline assignment: CDR1 MNHEY and CDR2 SVGAGI. The method was immunoSEQ multiplex PCR; TCRdb's version includes in-frame clones alone and lacks a portion of them. The sample includes about 36,000 clones, around 82% of them seen just once. Turning to this clone: What it recognizes is unknown.

The V and J genes are TRBV6-5 and TRBJ1-5; 10 bases align to TRBD1. The receptor was isolated from a girl between 2 and 10 years old with cystic fibrosis. Sequences were obtained from blood. In DNA, the CDR3 is TGTGCCAGCAGTTACTCGACAGGGGGCGAGCCCCAGCATTTT. Its protein is CASSYSTGGEPQHF.